The sequence of this T cell receptor beta chain was determined in a study of T cells in Graves' hyperthyroidism and ophthalmopathy. The wider study: Peripheral blood draws took place at initial diagnosis, ahead of any treatment.

Regarding the study as a whole: Most expanded thyroid clonotypes above 0.001 recurred in blood.

Regions amplified from RNA transcripts were the TCR beta CDR3 regions. During a first-round RT-PCR of the TCR CDR3, the HTBI primer set was used. One entry per CDR3 protein, called by TCRdb with MiXCR from the multiplex PCR reads. The repertoire has some 490,000 distinct CDR3 sequences, 22% of them found once; the top ten carry around 50%. In the case of this clonotype: Its antigen is as yet unknown. The CDR3 does not end in the conserved phenylalanine or tryptophan, so this is likely a read error.

The V end lost 4 bases, the J end lost 6 bases, and 18 bases lay between the germline ends. This CDR3 is built from 15 residues. Diagnoses used clinical symptoms, serum thyroxine and TRAb, thyroid ultrasound and orbital computed tomography. From approximately 9.3 ml of fresh peripheral blood, PBMCs were isolated. The origin of this receptor is a woman in her seventies with Graves' ophthalmopathy. The chain couples TRBV12-3 or TRBV12-4 to TRBJ1-2; no clear D gene. The sequenced sample consisted of blood. Here the CDR3 DNA reads TGTGCCAGCAGTTATCGGTCCAGTCGGCGCAATGGCTACACCCTC. This translates into CASSYRSSRRNGYTL.